These 5 T cell receptor beta chains originate from one sample sequenced in a study of T cells in Graves' hyperthyroidism and ophthalmopathy. Amplification of TCR beta CDR3 regions used RNA as the template. The HTBI primer set drove a first-round RT-PCR of the TCR CDR3. From the multiplex PCR reads, TCRdb called clonotypes with MiXCR, one entry per CDR3 protein. The table includes approximately 400,000 distinct CDR3 sequences, approximately 12% detected once. Specimen: blood. The receptor set was obtained from a man aged 25 to 40 with Graves' hyperthyroidism that later progressed to Graves' ophthalmopathy.

This clonotype was seen repeatedly, ten times or more. The rearrangement links TRBV19 to TRBJ1-2; D not certain. CDR1 LNHDA and CDR2 SQIVND come from the germline V gene (reference sequence). The CDR3 loop spans 13 amino acids. V shed 7 bases and J shed 4 bases, with 13 bases lying between them. The CDR3 region has the DNA TGTGCCAGTACTCGGGAGGTTTCCTATGGCTACACCTTC. Translating gives CASTREVSYGYTF.

The sample holds a few counts of this clonotype. The chain couples TRBV19 to TRBJ2-1, with D unclear. Trimming removed 3 bases from V and 2 bases from J, with 8 bases in between. The germline V gene has CDR1 LNHDA and CDR2 SQIVND (reference sequence). The CDR3 covers 14 residues. The CDR3 sequence: CASSIPGAYNEQFF. CDR3 DNA sequence: TGTGCCAGTAGTATCCCTGGCGCCTACAATGAGCAGTTCTTC.

This clonotype turned up a few times. This chain connects TRBV2 to TRBJ2-4; 7 nucleotides align to TRBD1. Germline CDR1 reads SNHLY; CDR2 reads FYNNEI. This CDR3 is built from 17 residues. The V segment lost 5 bases and the J segment 3 bases; nucleotides outside the gene matches: 13. The CDR3 loop is CASSSTGAGISKNIQYF. For the CDR3, the DNA is TGTGCCAGCAGTTCCACAGGGGCCGGGATCAGCAAAAACATTCAGTACTTC. Combining the CDR3 with reference TRBV2 and TRBJ2-4 gives the whole variable domain EPEVTQTPSHQVTQMGQEVILRCVPISNHLYFYWYRQILGQKVEFLVSFYNNEISEKSEIFDDQFSVERPDGSNFTLKIRSTKLEDSAMYFCASSSTGAGISKNIQYFGAGTRLSVL.

This clonotype was recorded at least ten times. The rearrangement links TRBV5-1 to TRBJ1-1; 8 bases fit TRBD1. Germline V gives CDR1 SGHRS, CDR2 YFSETQ. The ends lost 1 base at V and 4 bases at J; junction bases unmatched: 6. CDR3 size: 15 residues. For the CDR3, the DNA is TGCGCCAGCAGCTTGAGGACAGGGCTTGGCACTGAAGCTTTCTTT. Protein: CASSLRTGLGTEAFF.

The chain uses TRBV27 and TRBJ1-5; possibly TRBD1 for D (6 bases). CDR3 length: 15 residues. Germline V lookup: CDR1 MNHEY, CDR2 SMNVEV (reference sequence). Trimming took 0 bases from V and 3 from J, leaving 9 bases between them. The DNA of the CDR3 is TGTGCCAGCAGTTTATCGAGGGGGATCAATCAGCCCCAGCATTTT. It is translated as CASSLSRGINQPQHF.